These 23 T cell receptor delta chains were sequenced from one sample in a study of delta chains in infants with herpesvirus infections. Gamma-chain- and delta-chain-specific primers converted PBMC RNA into TCR cDNA. TCRdb used CATT to re-call clones from the RT-PCR reads. In the table there are 660 or so delta-chain clones, 2.7% of which are singletons. Material: peripheral blood, obtained at time point 3 of longitudinal follow-up. Every receptor here comes from a human donor who was a Ugandan infant, either HIV-exposed or HIV-unexposed (not recorded which).

By sample share, this clone is medium-sized. The CDR3 bases are TGTGCTCTTGGGGAACTAGTTTTGACGCTGCGGGGGATCGCTGGGGATACAGGTGATAAACTCATCTTT. Residues: CALGELVLTLRGIAGDTGDKLIF. The chain uses TRDV1 and TRDJ1; TRDD3 matches at 8 bases. Germline V gives CDR1 TSWWSYY, CDR2 QGS. V gave up 0 bases and J gave up 5 bases; unmatched junction bases: 29. The CDR3 is 23 amino acids.

This clone has a handful of counts. V is TRDV1 and J is TRDJ1; 10 positions match TRDD3. The trim removed 0 bases at V and 7 bases at J, leaving 11 bases unmatched. Germline CDR1 TSWWSYY, CDR2 QGS. The CDR3 runs to 17 residues. CDR3 region: CALGELRSLTGGCKLIF. As DNA, the CDR3 is TGTGCTCTTGGGGAACTTAGGTCGCTCACTGGGGGATGTAAACTCATCTTT.

This clone was seen only a few times. TCRdb's protein, taken from a much larger clone, differs from this DNA's translation at residue 9, likely owing to a read error; the protein displayed comes from the DNA. V and J are TRDV1 and TRDJ1; the D is unclear. Germline lookup yields CDR1 TSWWSYY and CDR2 QGS. The CDR3 totals 20 residues. The germline V and J ends were trimmed by 0 bases and 3 bases, with 26 bases remaining between them. Written as DNA, the CDR3 is TGTGCTCTTGGGGAACTAGTCGACGTTTTGGGACGAGATGAGGCCGATAAACTCATCTTT. It is translated as CALGELVDVLGRDEADKLIF.

This clone was observed a few times. Other DNA variants within this sample encode the same CDR3. The chain links TRDV1 to TRDJ1; 9 positions agree with TRDD3. This CDR3 region has 20 residues. Germline V CDR1 and CDR2: TSWWSYY, QGS. The J segment lost 8 bases and the V segment lost 2 bases, leaving 24 bases of the junction unmatched. CDR3 in amino acids: CALGEKKVGTLGDLGGKLIF. The CDR3 nucleotides read TGTGCTCTTGGGGAAAAAAAAGTCGGGACCCTGGGGGATCTTGGGGGGAAACTCATCTTT.

This clone ranks as medium-sized. The chain links TRDV1 to TRDJ1; no firm D call. The V gene lost 0 bases and the J gene lost 9 bases, with 5 bases spanning the gap. This CDR3 is built from 11 residues. The germline V gene encodes CDR1 TSWWSYY and CDR2 QGS. CDR3 in amino acids: CALGELGELIF. In DNA form, the CDR3 reads TGTGCTCTTGGGGAACTAGGAGAACTCATCTTT.

By sample share, this clone is large. The J gene is TRDJ2, the V gene TRDV1; the match to TRDD3 covers 10 bases. The V gene end was trimmed by 2 bases and the J gene end by 1 base; junction bases not matched to a gene: 19. The germline V gene encodes CDR1 TSWWSYY and CDR2 QGS. The CDR3 spans 22 residues. The CDR3 nucleotides are TGTGCTCTTGGGGAAACTTCCTATTTCTACTGGGGGATTGGGCTTTTGACAGCACAACTCTTCTTT. Encoded protein: CALGETSYFYWGIGLLTAQLFF.

The sample holds a few counts of this clone. The V and J genes are TRAV38-2/DV8 and TRDJ1; D may be TRDD2 (6 bases). The length of the CDR3 is 19 residues. V was trimmed by 5 bases and J by 2 bases, leaving 28 bases between them. Per germline, CDR1 TSESDYY and CDR2 QEAYKQQN. This CDR3 reads CAYRAPHFLRFVGTDKLIF. CDR3 bases: TGTGCTTATAGAGCCCCCCACTTCCTCCGGTTCGTTGGTACCGATAAACTCATCTTT.

This clone was seen more than once but under ten times. Translating this DNA gives a protein that differs at residue 13 from the TCRdb one, which belongs to a much larger clone; a read error is likely, and the protein shown is this translation. The chain recombines TRDV1 with TRDJ1; no definite D call. Germline V gene lookup returns CDR1 TSWWSYY and CDR2 QGS. V gave up 0 bases and J gave up 0 bases, with 23 bases separating them. This CDR3 is 20 amino acids long. The CDR3 spells CALGELPPPWVICYTDKLIF. The DNA of the CDR3 is TGTGCTCTTGGGGAACTCCCCCCCCCTTGGGTGATATGCTACACCGATAAACTCATCTTT.

In its sample, this clone was seen a few times. A single base is all that separates this from a far larger clone, so a read error is likely. This specimen includes other DNA sequences encoding the same CDR3. This chain joins TRDV2 and TRDJ1, with TRDD3 identical over 8 bases. The CDR3 is made up of 14 amino acids. Per germline, CDR1 GEAIGNYY and CDR2 EKD. In DNA, the CDR3 is TGCGCCTGTGACAACTGGGGGTACACCGATAAACTCATCTTT. Translating gives CACDNWGYTDKLIF.

On this clone itself: This likely reflects a read error, since a far larger clone is one base away. The chain links TRDV1 to TRDJ1, with D possibly being TRDD2 (5 bases). Between the trimmed V and J ends, which lost 3 bases and 0 bases, there was a span of 23 bases. CDR1 and CDR2 (germline): TSWWSYY, QGS. CDR3 length equals 19 residues. The CDR3, as DNA: TGTGCTCTTGGGGACCCAATACCCCTACCGTACCCTCACACCGATAAACTCATCTTT. Translated, it gives CALGDPIPLPYPHTDKLIF.

About this clone: This may stem from a read error, because a much larger clone lies one nucleotide away. In the same sample, other DNA sequences code for this CDR3. This chain connects TRDV2 to TRDJ1, with 8 bases identical to TRDD3. This CDR3 spans 19 amino acids. Germline V gives CDR1 GEAIGNYY, CDR2 EKD. The CDR3 protein is CACDILMGGYKGNTDKLIF. Written as DNA, the CDR3 is TGTGCCTGTGACATACTGATGGGGGGATATAAAGGTAACACTGATAAACTCATCTTT.

Of note for this clone: Being one base from a much bigger clone, this may be a read error. The J gene is TRDJ1, the V gene TRDV1; 7 bases fit TRDD3. Because TCRdb records no J gene, it was assigned here through a match of the DNA to germline. The CDR3 has 26 residues. Unmatched junction bases numbered 36, after V lost 2 bases and J lost 0 bases. The germline V gene has CDR1 TSWWSYY and CDR2 QGS. The CDR3 DNA reads TGTGCTCTTGGGGAAAGACGAACGCGGTCTCCCCCCCCCCCGTGCTACTGGGGACCGTACACCGATAAACTCATCTTT. Encoded protein: CALGERRTRSPPPPCYWGPYTDKLIF.

Notes on this clone: A much more abundant neighbour one base away suggests this may be a read error. The V gene is TRDV3, the J gene TRDJ1, with 8 bases lining up with TRDD3. This CDR3 has 23 residues. Germline CDR1 is TVYSNPD and CDR2 is GDNSRS (reference sequence). With 5 bases clipped from V and 3 bases from J, the junction kept 38 bases outside the gene matches. The CDR3 loop is CAPKVRDTRTYGSFFNQADKLIF. The CDR3 DNA is TGTGCCCCAAAAGTTAGGGATACGCGCACTTATGGATCTTTTTTCAATCAAGCCGATAAACTCATCTTT. Supplemented by reference TRDV3 and TRDJ1, the full variable domain reads CDKVTQSSPDQTVASGSEVVLLCTYDTVYSNPDLFWYRIRPDYSFQFVFYGDNSRSEGADFTQGRFSVKHILTQKAFHLVISPVRTEDSATYYCAPKVRDTRTYGSFFNQADKLIFGKGTRVTVEP.

This clone is judged large. This chain uses TRDV1 with TRDJ1, with a weak D call TRDD3 (5 bases). CDR1 TSWWSYY and CDR2 QGS come from the germline V gene. This CDR3 contains 21 residues. V shed 3 bases and J shed 0 bases, with 29 bases lying between them. The CDR3 sequence is CALGEPPDGPTGKLYTDKLIF. The CDR3 nucleotides read TGTGCTCTTGGGGAGCCCCCAGATGGTCCGACTGGAAAACTGTACACCGATAAACTCATCTTT.

This clone is judged large. The chain carries TRDV1 and TRDJ1; TRDD3 agrees at 11 bases. With 7 bases clipped from V and 3 bases from J, the junction kept 7 bases outside the gene matches. CDR1 is TSWWSYY, CDR2 QGS, per germline. CDR3 length equals 15 residues. CDR3 sequence: CALDIGGYAPDKLIF. The CDR3 bases are TGTGCTCTTGATATTGGGGGATACGCTCCCGATAAACTCATCTTT.

This clone was seen only a few times. A far larger clone is off by one base, so a read error is likely. The chain is built from TRDV1 and TRDJ1; 7 bases align to TRDD3. J lost 1 base, V lost 4 bases, and 9 bases had no gene match. Germline CDR1 is TSWWSYY and CDR2 is QGS. The CDR3 contains 16 residues. CDR3 amino acids: CALGVLGGISTDKLIF. In DNA form, the CDR3 reads TGTGCTCTTGGGGTACTCGGGGGGATCAGCACCGATAAACTCATCTTT.

This clone is deemed large. The gene calls are TRDV2 and TRDJ1; 13 bases line up with TRDD3. Germline loops: CDR1 GEAIGNYY, CDR2 EKD. V gave up 0 bases and J gave up 0 bases; unmatched junction bases: 9. There are 19 residues in the CDR3. In DNA, the CDR3 is TGTGCCTGTGACACCAGTACTGGGGGATACGCCCAATACACCGATAAACTCATCTTT. It codes for CACDTSTGGYAQYTDKLIF.

This clone is termed large. The chain couples TRAV36/DV7 to TRDJ1, with D possibly called TRDD2 or TRDD3 (9 bases each). Germline CDR1 is VTNFRS and CDR2 is LTSSGIE (reference sequence). The V end was cut by 4 bases, the J end by 1 base, with 20 bases between. The CDR3 consists of 16 residues. CDR3 DNA: TGTGCTGTGCCCTTCCTACTGGGGGACTGCACCGATAAACTCATCTTT. This gives the protein CAVPFLLGDCTDKLIF.

By sample fraction, this clone is large. The rearrangement uses TRDV1 and TRDJ1, with 12 bases identical to TRDD3. CDR1 is TSWWSYY, CDR2 QGS, per germline. The CDR3 runs 18 residues. J was trimmed by 6 bases and V by 3 bases; bases with no gene match: 14. CDR3 amino acids: CALGDSPSSWGIRNKLIF. The DNA of the CDR3 is TGTGCTCTTGGGGACTCTCCTTCCTCCTGGGGGATACGCAATAAACTCATCTTT.

This clone is classed as large. The chain uses TRDV1 and TRDJ1; TRDD3 might be the D (6 bases). CDR1 TSWWSYY and CDR2 QGS come from the germline V gene. The CDR3 length is 17 residues. V was pared by 2 bases and J by 1 base, with 17 bases between. The CDR3 DNA follows: TGTGCTCTTGGGGAATATACATCGGGGGAAAGCACCGATAAACTCATCTTT. This sequence encodes CALGEYTSGESTDKLIF.

In the case of this clone: TCRdb records a much larger clone's protein for this DNA, with a difference at residue 16 that likely arises from a read error; the protein given is the translation of the DNA. The chain links TRDV1 to TRDJ1; 11 bases are a match to TRDD3. The V and J ends lost 4 bases and 12 bases, in that order; junction bases with no gene match: 31. CDR3 length: 21 amino acids. The germline V gene encodes CDR1 TSWWSYY and CDR2 QGS. The CDR3: CALGAFFLPTGGYLSCGEVIF. DNA for the CDR3: TGTGCTCTTGGGGCGTTCTTCCTACCTACTGGGGGATATTTGAGTTGTGGCGAGGTCATCTTT.

This clone is judged large. The CDR3 DNA reads as TGTGCTCTTGGGGACCCCGTACTAGGGGTTTGGTTTTCGGGGATACGGTACACCGATAAACTCATCTTT. Translation: CALGDPVLGVWFSGIRYTDKLIF. The chain employs TRDV1 and TRDJ1; 9 positions agree with TRDD3. The CDR3 covers 23 residues. Germline assignment: CDR1 TSWWSYY and CDR2 QGS. Unmatched junction bases numbered 26, after V lost 3 bases and J lost 0 bases.

This clone is judged large. This sample includes further DNA sequences coding for the same CDR3. The rearrangement links TRDV1 to TRDJ1, with 13 bases identical to TRDD3. There are 24 residues in the CDR3. CDR1 TSWWSYY and CDR2 QGS come from the germline V gene. J gave up 5 bases and V 4 bases, and 31 bases lay outside the gene matches. The CDR3 DNA follows: TGTGCTCTTGGGGGACTGGACTTTCCTCTTCGGGTATTGACTGGGGGATACGCCCCTGATAAACTCATCTTT. Protein: CALGGLDFPLRVLTGGYAPDKLIF.